This T cell receptor beta chain is drawn from a study of a mutant IDH1 vaccine in newly diagnosed glioma (dated by TCRdb to the early 2020s). Regarding the study in general: Vaccination began 4-6 weeks after radiotherapy alone, or alongside temozolomide cycles in the chemotherapy-containing groups. For exploratory analyses, about 25 treated patients had longitudinal TCRB deep sequencing done wherever samples were available. Peripheral blood was drawn at six visits: V03 (baseline), V05, V07, V10, V12 and V13. Prior to enrollment, standard therapy consisting of radiotherapy alone, temozolomide alone, or radiochemotherapy with temozolomide had been administered to patients, with the combination being received by most patients. Of the roughly 33 treated patients, approximately 62% were male and about 40% were female, and the mean age was around 40 years. Visit V12 was the week-35 safety follow-up and visit V13 was the week-47 end of study.

Note on this clone: This receptor's antigen is unknown. Per-nucleotide qualities are absent, and no much larger clonotype sits a single base away.

Explained via the paper, the time point label denotes: week 47, end of study. Each vaccine dose was 300 ug of a 20-mer mutant IDH1 peptide in Montanide, given subcutaneously with topical imiquimod. Patients received eight vaccinations in weeks 1, 3, 5, 7, 11, 15, 19 and 23, corresponding to visits V03 through V10. All donors had newly diagnosed IDH1-mutant astrocytomas of WHO grade 3 or 4 that showed loss of nuclear ATRX. The samples were drawn from NOA16, a multicentre, single-arm, open-label phase I trial in Germany that tested a mutant IDH1 peptide vaccine in humans for the first time. Genomic DNA for TCRB sequencing was extracted from EDTA blood using the DNeasy Blood and Tissue Kit. The germline V gene yields ENHRY for CDR1 and SYGVKD for CDR2. The CDR3 contains 12 residues, cysteine and phenylalanine counted. Only CDR3 DNA is held: 36 bases, read in frame from base 1. Unmatched junction bases come to 2, with V trimmed by 3 bases and J by 10 bases.

Here is what the overall study found, with its caveats: No apparent relationship was observed between pseudoprogression and alterations in the top peripheral T cell clonotypes detected by TCRB sequencing. Immune responses induced by the vaccine were seen in approximately 92% of patients across multiple MHC alleles. It was noted by the authors that analyses of patient blood samples could not be reproduced owing to sample limitations. Availability determined which PBMC samples were chosen for TCRB deep sequencing.

The library was built by means of the immunoSEQ multiplex PCR assay. Rearranged TCR beta chain sequences were amplified using the hsTCRB Kit according to the manufacturer's protocol. Sequencing of TCRB libraries was carried out on an Illumina MiSeq. In the source study's methods: The kit vendor's proprietary platform handled demultiplexing, trimming and gene mapping. The source is immuneACCESS, and TCRdb retained only in-frame sequences with V and J called. Part of the clones is not carried over; for the studies checked, unresolved V genes explain less than half of this, and the remainder is unexplained. The DNA gave D and trimming, while V, J and clone size come from that table. In this sample the table shows around 94,000 clones, roughly 89% of which occur a single time. The ten largest account for roughly 0.81% of the sample.

The sequence was collected from a woman aged 45-65 years with glioma. This specimen consisted of PBMCs, obtained from a glioma patient whose treatment included an IDH1 peptide vaccine. The rearranged chain carries TRBV10-3 and TRBJ2-1, with 8 bases aligning to TRBD2. The nucleotide sequence is given as TGTGCCATCAGTGACGGGAGGGACGAGCAGTTCTTC. This gives the protein CAISDGRDEQFF.